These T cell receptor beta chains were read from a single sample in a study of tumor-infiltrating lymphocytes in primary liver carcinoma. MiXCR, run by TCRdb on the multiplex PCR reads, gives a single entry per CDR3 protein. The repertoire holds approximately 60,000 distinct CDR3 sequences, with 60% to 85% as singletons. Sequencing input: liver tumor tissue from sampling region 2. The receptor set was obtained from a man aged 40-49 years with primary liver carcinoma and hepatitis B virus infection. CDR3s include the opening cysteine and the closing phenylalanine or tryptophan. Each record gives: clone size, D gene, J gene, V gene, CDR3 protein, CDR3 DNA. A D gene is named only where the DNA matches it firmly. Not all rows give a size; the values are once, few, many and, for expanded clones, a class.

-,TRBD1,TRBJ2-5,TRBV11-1,CASNGQVEVETQYF,TGCGCCAGCAATGGACAGGTTGAGGTGGAGACCCAGTACTTC
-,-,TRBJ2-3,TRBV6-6,CVSSYVDSTDTQNF,TGTGTCAGCAGTTACGTGGACAGCACAGATACGCAGAATTTT
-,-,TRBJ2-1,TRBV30,CAWSILRASVPGHNEQFF,TGTGCCTGGAGTATACTCCGGGCTAGCGTGCCCGGGCACAATGAGCAGTTCTTC
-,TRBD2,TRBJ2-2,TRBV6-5,CASRLTSVHTGEVFF,TGTGCAAGCAGGTTAACTAGCGTACACACCGGGGAGGTGTTTTTT
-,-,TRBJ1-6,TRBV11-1,CASSRTLVSPPHF,TGTGCCAGCAGCCGGACACTGGTTTCACCCCCTCACTTT
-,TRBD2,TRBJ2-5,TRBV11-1,CTSRFFSGTSETQYF,TGTACCAGCAGATTCTTCTCCGGGACTAGCGAGACCCAGTACTTC
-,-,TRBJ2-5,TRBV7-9,CTSGSRGGLQETQYF,TGTACCAGCGGCAGCAGGGGGGGACTCCAGGAGACCCAGTACTTC
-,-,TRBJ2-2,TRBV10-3,CVIRKLDDTGELFF,TGTGTCATCAGGAAGCTGGACGACACCGGGGAGCTGTTTTTT
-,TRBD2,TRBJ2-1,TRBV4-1,CANSPELAGAYNERFF,TGCGCCAATAGCCCCGAACTAGCGGGGGCTTATAATGAGCGGTTCTTC
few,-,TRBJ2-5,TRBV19,CASSATGPQETQYF,TGTGCCAGTAGCGCGACAGGACCGCAAGAGACCCAGTACTTC
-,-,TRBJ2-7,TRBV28,CASSRGRHDSYEQYF,TGTGCCAGCAGTAGGGGACGACATGATTCCTACGAGCAGTACTTC
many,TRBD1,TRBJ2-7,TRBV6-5,CASSLTGTGVHEQYF,TGTGCCAGCAGTCTCACCGGGACAGGGGTTCACGAGCAGTACTTC
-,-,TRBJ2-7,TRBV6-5,CASSYAAIYEQYF,TGTGCCAGCAGTTACGCCGCCATCTACGAGCAGTACTTC
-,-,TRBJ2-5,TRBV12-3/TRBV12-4,CDSSLWDGETQYF,TGTGACAGCAGTTTATGGGATGGAGAGACCCAGTACTTC